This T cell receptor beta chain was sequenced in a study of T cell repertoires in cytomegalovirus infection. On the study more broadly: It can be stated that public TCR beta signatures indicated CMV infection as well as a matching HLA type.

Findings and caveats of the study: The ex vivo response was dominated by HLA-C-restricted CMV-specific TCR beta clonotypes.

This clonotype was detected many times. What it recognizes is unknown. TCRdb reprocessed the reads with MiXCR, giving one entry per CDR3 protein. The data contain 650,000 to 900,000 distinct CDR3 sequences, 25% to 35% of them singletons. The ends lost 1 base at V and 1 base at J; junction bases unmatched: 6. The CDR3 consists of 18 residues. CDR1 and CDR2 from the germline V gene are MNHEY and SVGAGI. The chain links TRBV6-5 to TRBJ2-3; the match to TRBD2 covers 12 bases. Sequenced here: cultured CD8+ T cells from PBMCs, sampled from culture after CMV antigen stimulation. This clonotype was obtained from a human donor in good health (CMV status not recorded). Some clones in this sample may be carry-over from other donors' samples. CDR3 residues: CASSYFSSSGGGTDTQYF. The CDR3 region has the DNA TGTGCCAGCAGTTACTTCTCATCTAGCGGGGGGGGCACAGATACGCAGTATTTT.